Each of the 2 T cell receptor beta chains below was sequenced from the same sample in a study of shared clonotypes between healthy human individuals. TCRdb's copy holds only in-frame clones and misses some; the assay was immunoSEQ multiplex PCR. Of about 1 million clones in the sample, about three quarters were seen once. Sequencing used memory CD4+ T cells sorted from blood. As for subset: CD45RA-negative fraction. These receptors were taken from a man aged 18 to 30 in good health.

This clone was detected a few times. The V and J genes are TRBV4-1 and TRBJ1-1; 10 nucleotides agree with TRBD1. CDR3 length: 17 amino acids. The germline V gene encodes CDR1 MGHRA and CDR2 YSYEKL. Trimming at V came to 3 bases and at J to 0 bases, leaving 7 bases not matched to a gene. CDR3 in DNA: TGCGCCAGCAGCCACGACAGGGGGCGTTCGGTGAACACTGAAGCTTTCTTT. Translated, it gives CASSHDRGRSVNTEAFF.

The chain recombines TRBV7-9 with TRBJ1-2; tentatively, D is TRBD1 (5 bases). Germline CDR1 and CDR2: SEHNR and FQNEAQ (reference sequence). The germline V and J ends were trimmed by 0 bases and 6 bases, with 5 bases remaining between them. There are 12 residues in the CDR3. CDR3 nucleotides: TGTGCCAGCAGCTTAGCGGACAATGGCTACACCTTC. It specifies CASSLADNGYTF.